These 18 T cell receptor beta chains were sequenced from one sample in a study of blood T cells in healthy people across ages. Using a J-beta primer mix together with a sample-barcoded 5' primer, a second PCR was run for roughly 7 to 11 cycles. TCRdb re-derived calls from the 5' RACE reads in MiXCR, one entry per CDR3 protein. The table shows approximately 680,000 distinct CDR3 sequences, with around 32% occurring only once. Sequenced input: blood. The receptors originated from an elderly woman in good health.

There are many counts of this clonotype. The chain employs TRBV4-2 and TRBJ2-7; D is perhaps TRBD1 (5 bases). The CDR3 has 15 amino acids. Germline V lookup: CDR1 LGHNA, CDR2 YNFKEQ. With 0 bases removed from V and 0 bases from J, the gap between germline ends came to 9 bases. The DNA of the CDR3 is TGTGCCAGCAGCCAAGAACAGGTGGCCTCCTACGAGCAGTACTTC. It translates to CASSQEQVASYEQYF.

This rearrangement joins TRBV7-9 to TRBJ1-2; TRBD1 is a possible D gene (5 bases). This CDR3 region has 15 residues. Trimming took off 2 bases at V and 8 bases at J, with 18 bases between the two ends. Germline V gene data show CDR1 as SEHNR and CDR2 as FQNEAQ (reference sequence). The CDR3 reads CASSLTGDPREGYTF. CDR3 DNA sequence: TGTGCCAGCAGCTTAACCGGGGACCCACGGGAGGGCTACACCTTC.

This clonotype has only a few counts. The chain has TRBV5-1 and TRBJ1-1; D is uncertain. CDR1 is SGHRS and CDR2 is YFSETQ in the germline V gene. V was pared by 4 bases and J by 0 bases, with 10 bases between. CDR3 size: 14 residues. CDR3 sequence: CASSKTVVNTEAFF. The DNA for the CDR3 is TGCGCCAGCAGCAAGACGGTGGTGAACACTGAAGCTTTCTTT.

The chain couples TRBV20-1 to TRBJ1-4, with TRBD1 as a possible D gene (6 bases). V was pared by 5 bases and J by 0 bases, with 10 bases between. The CDR3 consists of 14 residues. The germline gives CDR1 DFQATT, CDR2 SNEGSKA (reference sequence). The CDR3 DNA reads as TGCAGTGCTGGACAGCCACCAACTAATGAAAAACTGTTTTTT. Residues: CSAGQPPTNEKLFF.

This chain joins TRBV6-5 and TRBJ2-1; D unclear. The CDR3 length is 12 residues. Germline V CDR1 and CDR2: MNHEY, SVGAGI. Between the trimmed V and J ends, which lost 2 bases and 9 bases, there was a span of 8 bases. CDR3 loop: CASSYPFGEQFF. The CDR3 nucleotides read TGTGCCAGCAGTTACCCGTTCGGTGAGCAGTTCTTC.

The chain uses TRBV6-2 or TRBV6-3 and TRBJ2-1, with D possibly being TRBD1 (5 bases). The CDR3 loop spans 16 amino acids. V gave up 0 bases and J gave up 8 bases, with 17 bases separating them. From germline, CDR1 is MNHEY and CDR2 SVGEGT. The CDR3 DNA is TGTGCCAGCAGTTACTCAGTCCTAGGGGATTGGGATGAGCAGTTCTTC. It specifies CASSYSVLGDWDEQFF.

The chain employs TRBV20-1 and TRBJ1-4; possibly TRBD1 for D (6 bases). The germline CDR1 and CDR2 sequences are DFQATT and SNEGSKA (reference sequence). Between the trimmed V and J ends, which lost 0 bases and 5 bases, there was a span of 10 bases. The CDR3 contains 14 residues. CDR3 loop: CSARDRGQNEKLFF. CDR3 coding DNA: TGCAGTGCTAGAGATCGGGGACAAAATGAAAAACTGTTTTTT.

The V gene is TRBV7-2, the J gene TRBJ2-5; 12 positions match TRBD2. CDR1 is SGHTA, CDR2 FQGNSA, per germline. The CDR3 is made up of 14 amino acids. Losses at the gene ends were 2 bases for V and 8 bases for J; bases not matched to a gene: 3. The CDR3 spells CASSLLAGGSTQYF. The DNA of the CDR3 is TGTGCCAGCAGCTTACTAGCGGGGGGGTCTACCCAGTACTTC.

This clonotype was seen many times. The rearrangement links TRBV11-1 to TRBJ2-1; D gene unclear. The CDR3 covers 16 residues. V was clipped by 5 bases and J by 0 bases, with 14 bases between them. Germline-derived CDR1 and CDR2 are SGHAT and FQDESV (reference sequence). The CDR3 DNA follows: TGTGCCAGCAGCCCTACAGCTTTGGGCTCCTACAATGAGCAGTTCTTC. Translated, it gives CASSPTALGSYNEQFF.

This clonotype was seen many times. The genes are TRBV19 and TRBJ2-7; D not certain. The V end lost 9 bases, the J end lost 5 bases, and 26 bases lay between the germline ends. Germline values: CDR1 LNHDA, CDR2 SQIVND (reference sequence). The CDR3 extends over 16 amino acids. CDR3 DNA: TGTGCCAGCAACCTATTACCCGCAGTGATCGTCCACGAGCAGTACTTC. Protein product: CASNLLPAVIVHEQYF.

In its sample, this clonotype was seen many times. The rearrangement links TRBV6-5 to TRBJ1-2; a possible D gene is TRBD1 (6 bases). Germline CDR1 MNHEY, CDR2 SVGAGI. The CDR3 has 14 residues. V was clipped by 6 bases and J by 8 bases, with 19 bases between them. Written as DNA, the CDR3 is TGTGCCAGCAGATCACAGGGCGTCCAGGGAGGCTACACCTTC. This translates into CASRSQGVQGGYTF.

As concerns this clonotype: Being one base from a much bigger clone, this may be a read error. The chain employs TRBV9 and TRBJ2-5; TRBD2 is a possible D gene (6 bases). The length of the CDR3 is 12 residues. The V gene lost 4 bases and the J gene lost 11 bases, with 15 bases spanning the gap. CDR1 SGDLS and CDR2 YYNGEE come from the germline V gene. This CDR3 reads CASSPGESEQYF. For the CDR3, the DNA is TGTGCCAGCAGCCCGGGGGAGAGTGAGCAGTACTTC.

In this sample, this clonotype turned up many times. This chain joins TRBV20-1 and TRBJ2-1; D is possibly TRBD2 (6 bases). Germline V CDR1 and CDR2: DFQATT, SNEGSKA (reference sequence). Trimming shortened V by 6 bases and J by 6 bases, and 18 bases separated the two germline ends. The CDR3 extends over 14 amino acids. The chain's CDR3 is CSAPRPGVLNEQFF. The DNA for the CDR3 is TGCAGTGCCCCGAGGCCGGGGGTTCTCAATGAGCAGTTCTTC.

Notes on this clonotype: One base away lies a much larger clone, so this may be a sequencing read error. The chain is built from TRBV14 and TRBJ1-4; TRBD1 is a possible D gene (6 bases). The CDR3 runs to 15 residues. The germline V gene encodes CDR1 SGHDN and CDR2 FVKESK. The CDR3, as DNA: TGTGCCAGCAGCCGGGACAAGGGGGAATACGAAAAACTGCTTTTT. Protein product: CASSRDKGEYEKLLF.

The V call is TRBV15, the J call TRBJ2-3; possibly TRBD1 or TRBD2 for D (5 bases each). The germline V gene has CDR1 LNHNV and CDR2 YYDKDF (reference sequence). The CDR3 length is 17 residues. Trimming left V 3 bases short and J 0 bases short, with 16 bases between. DNA of the CDR3: TGTGCCACCAGCAGTTCCTCTCGAGGGGTCAGCACAGATACGCAGTATTTT. This sequence encodes CATSSSSRGVSTDTQYF.

This clonotype was seen a handful of times. A much larger clone lies a single base off, so this may be a read error. The CDR3 loop is CASSLLGAYDEQFF. The CDR3 bases are TGTGCCAGCAGCCTCCTGGGGGCCTACGATGAGCAGTTCTTC. The chain is built from TRBV7-3 and TRBJ2-1, with a weak D call TRBD1 (6 bases). The CDR3 is 14 amino acids. The germline V gene has CDR1 SGHTA and CDR2 FQGTGA.

Note on this clonotype: Mismatch with germline at one junction end may stem from a read error. The rearrangement uses TRBV6-1 and TRBJ1-4; TRBD1 aligns across 8 bases. There are 18 residues in the CDR3. The germline CDR1 and CDR2 sequences are MNHNS and SASEGT. The CDR3 sequence: CASSEATWTGTTNEKRFF. As DNA, the CDR3 is TGCGCCAGCAGTGAAGCCACTTGGACAGGGACAACTAATGAAAAACGGTTTTTT.

The sample holds many counts of this clonotype. The rearrangement links TRBV7-2 to TRBJ2-3; D is unclear. Germline V gives CDR1 SGHTA, CDR2 FQGNSA. The CDR3 is made up of 15 amino acids. V was shortened by 0 bases and J by 1 base, with 8 bases between the two germline ends. The CDR3 here is CASSLAPQGTDTQYF. The DNA of the CDR3 is TGTGCCAGCAGCTTAGCGCCGCAGGGCACAGATACGCAGTATTTT. The whole variable domain, remainder taken from reference TRBV7-2 and TRBJ2-3, is GAGVSQSPSNKVTEKGKDVELRCDPISGHTALYWYRQSLGQGLEFLIYFQGNSAPDKSGLPSDRFSAERTGGSVSTLTIQRTQQEDSAVYLCASSLAPQGTDTQYFGPGTRLTVL.